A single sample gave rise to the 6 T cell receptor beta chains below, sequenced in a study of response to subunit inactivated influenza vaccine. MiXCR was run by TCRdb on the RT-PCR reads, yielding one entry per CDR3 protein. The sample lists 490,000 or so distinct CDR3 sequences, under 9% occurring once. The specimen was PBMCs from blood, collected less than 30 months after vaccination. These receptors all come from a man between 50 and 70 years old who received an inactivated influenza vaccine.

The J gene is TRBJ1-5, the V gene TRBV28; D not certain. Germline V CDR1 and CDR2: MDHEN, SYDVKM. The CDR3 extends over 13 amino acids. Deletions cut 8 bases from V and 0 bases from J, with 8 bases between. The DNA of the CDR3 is TGTGCCAGCCGGGTTTATAGCAATCAGCCCCAGCATTTT. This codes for CASRVYSNQPQHF. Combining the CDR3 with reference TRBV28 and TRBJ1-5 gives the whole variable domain DVKVTQSSRYLVKRTGEKVFLECVQDMDHENMFWYRQDPGLGLRLIYFSYDVKMKEKGDIPEGYSVSREKKERFSLILESASTNQTSMYLCASRVYSNQPQHFGDGTRLSIL.

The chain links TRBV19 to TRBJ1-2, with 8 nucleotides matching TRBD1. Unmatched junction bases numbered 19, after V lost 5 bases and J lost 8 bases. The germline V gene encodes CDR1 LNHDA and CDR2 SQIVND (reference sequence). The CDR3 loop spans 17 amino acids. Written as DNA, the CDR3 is TGTGCCAGTAGTCCGACCAGTGGGACAGGTCAGCTCCGAGGCTACACCTTC. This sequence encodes CASSPTSGTGQLRGYTF.

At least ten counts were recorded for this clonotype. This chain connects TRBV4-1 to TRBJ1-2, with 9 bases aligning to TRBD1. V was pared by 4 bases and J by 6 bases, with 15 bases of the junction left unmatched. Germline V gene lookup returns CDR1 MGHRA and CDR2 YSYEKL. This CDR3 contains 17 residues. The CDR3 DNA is TGCGCCAGCAGCCCCCATCACATAAGACAGGGGGAGGATGGCTACACCTTC. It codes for CASSPHHIRQGEDGYTF.

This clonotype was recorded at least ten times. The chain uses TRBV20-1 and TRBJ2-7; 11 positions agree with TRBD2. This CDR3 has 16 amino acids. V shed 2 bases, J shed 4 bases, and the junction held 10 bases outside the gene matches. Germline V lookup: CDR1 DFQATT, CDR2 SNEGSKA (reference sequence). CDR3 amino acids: CSARSLAGGSVYEQYF. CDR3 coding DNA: TGCAGTGCTAGAAGCCTAGCGGGAGGTTCAGTTTACGAGCAGTACTTC.

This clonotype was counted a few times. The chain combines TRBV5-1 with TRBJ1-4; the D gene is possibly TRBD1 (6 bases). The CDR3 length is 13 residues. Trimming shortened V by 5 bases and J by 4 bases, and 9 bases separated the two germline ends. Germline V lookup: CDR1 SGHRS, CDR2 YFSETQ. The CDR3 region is CASRPDSNEKLFF. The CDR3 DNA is TGCGCCAGCAGACCGGACAGTAATGAAAAACTGTTTTTT.

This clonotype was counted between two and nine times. CDR3: CASSQGGGITNEKLFF. CDR3 coding DNA: TGTGCCAGCAGCCAAGGAGGTGGAATAACTAATGAAAAACTGTTTTTT. The chain is built from TRBV12-3 or TRBV12-4 and TRBJ1-4; D remains ambiguous. This CDR3 is built from 16 residues. V lost 6 bases and J lost 1, with 15 bases in between.